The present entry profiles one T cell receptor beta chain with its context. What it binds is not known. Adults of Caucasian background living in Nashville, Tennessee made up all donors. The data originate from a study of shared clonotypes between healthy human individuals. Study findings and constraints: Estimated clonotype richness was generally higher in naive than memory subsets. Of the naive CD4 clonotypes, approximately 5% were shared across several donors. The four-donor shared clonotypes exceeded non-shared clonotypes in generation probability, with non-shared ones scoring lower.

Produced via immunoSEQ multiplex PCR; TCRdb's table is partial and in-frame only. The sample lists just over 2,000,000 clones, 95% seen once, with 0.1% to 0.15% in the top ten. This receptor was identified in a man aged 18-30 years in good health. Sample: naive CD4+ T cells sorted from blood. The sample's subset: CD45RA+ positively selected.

The CDR3: CASSLGPSGNTDTQYF. The CDR3 DNA reads TGTGCCAGCAGCTTAGGACCGAGCGGAAACACAGATACGCAGTATTTT. The chain recombines TRBV7-9 with TRBJ2-3; D may be TRBD2 (5 bases). V was pared by 1 base and J by 2 bases, with 13 bases between. This CDR3 is built from 16 residues. Germline values: CDR1 SEHNR, CDR2 FQNEAQ (reference sequence).